These T cell receptor beta chains were read from a single sample in a study of blood T cell repertoires in COVID-19. Repertoires were generated with immunoSEQ multiplex PCR, while TCRdb's copy carries only in-frame clones and drops some. Of fewer than 300,000 clones in the sample, 81% are singletons; the top ten hold 2.5% to 3%. The source material was peripheral blood. Receptors originate from a woman aged 60-75 years with active or convalescent COVID-19. Each CDR3 is given with its conserved first and last residue. A D gene is named only where the DNA matches it firmly. A row's size may be missing; if present it is once, few, many or a size class.

>once|TRBD1|TRBV7-9|TRBJ2-7
TGTGCCAGCAGCTCGGACAGGGGCCACGAGCAGTACTTC
CASSSDRGHEQYF
>-|-|TRBV18|TRBJ2-5
TGTGCCAGCTCACCACAAAGGGACATAGAGACCCAGTACTTC
CASSPQRDIETQYF
>-|TRBD2|TRBV7-2|TRBJ2-7
TGTGCCAGCAGGTCCTCTAGCGGGGGTCTCTACGAGCAGTACTTC
CASRSSSGGLYEQYF
>-|-|TRBV12-2|TRBJ1-5
TGTGCAAGTCGCTTAGTGGCCGGGACAGGGGGGGTTCGGCCCCAGCATTTT
CASRLVAGTGGVRPQHF
>-|TRBD1|TRBV6-5|TRBJ2-7
TGTGCCAGCAGTTCCCCCCTAGGACAGGGAAGGGGACAGCAGTACTTC
CASSSPLGQGRGQQYF
>-|TRBD1|TRBV24-1|TRBJ2-5
TGTGCCACCAGCAAGACAGGGGTAGAGACCCAGTACTTC
CATSKTGVETQYF
>-|-|TRBV3-1/TRBV3-2|TRBJ2-3
TGTGCCAGCAGCCAAGATAAGGAGGGGGCCGCAGATACGCAGTATTTT
CASSQDKEGAADTQYF
>-|-|TRBV30|TRBJ1-2
TGTGCCTGGAGTGTACTGGGCAGTCGCTGGGATGGCTACACCTTC
CAWSVLGSRWDGYTF
>-|-|TRBV11-1|TRBJ2-3
TGTGCCAGCAGCGTGGACAGAGGGGGCACAGATACGCAGTATTTT
CASSVDRGGTDTQYF
>-|TRBD1|TRBV10-3|TRBJ1-1
TGTGCCATCAGTGAACAGGGGGTAGCTTTCTTT
CAISEQGVAFF
>-|TRBD1|TRBV7-3|TRBJ1-1
TGTGCCAGCAGCTCGGGACAGTTTAACACTGAAGCTTTCTTT
CASSSGQFNTEAFF
>-|-|TRBV18|TRBJ2-2
TGTGCCAGCTCCCGATCCTTCGTACCCCAGGGTCAGAACACCGGGGAGCTGTTTTTT
CASSRSFVPQGQNTGELFF
>-|TRBD1|TRBV27|TRBJ1-5
TGTGCCAGCGGTCGGGACAGCTCAAGGACAGCTCATCAGCCCCAGCATTTT
CASGRDSSRTAHQPQHF
>-|-|TRBV29-1|TRBJ1-2
TGCAGCGTTGAAGATCGTTTGGGCGGGGTCTCAGACTATGGCTACACCTTC
CSVEDRLGGVSDYGYTF
>-|-|TRBV4-3|TRBJ2-2
TGCGCCAGCAGAGGGGGGGCGTTATCGAACACCGGGGAGCTGTTTTTT
CASRGGALSNTGELFF
>-|TRBD1|TRBV9|TRBJ1-6
TGTGCCAGCAGCGCGCGGACAGGAGAAGTTTCACCCCTCCACTTT
CASSARTGEVSPLHF
>few|TRBD2|TRBV5-4|TRBJ2-3
TGTGCCAGCAGCCCGGGACTAGCGGGGGGGCCTCGAGATACGCAGTATTTT
CASSPGLAGGPRDTQYF
>-|TRBD1|TRBV5-4|TRBJ2-7
TGTGCCAGCAGCAGTTCGACAGGGTCCCCCTACGAGCAGTACTTC
CASSSSTGSPYEQYF
>-|-|TRBV7-9|TRBJ2-4
TGTGTCAGCAGCTTATTAGGGCAGGGGGCCAAAAACATTCAGTACTTC
CVSSLLGQGAKNIQYF
>-|TRBD2|TRBV6-5|TRBJ2-7
TGTGCCAGCAGTTATAGCGGGGGTGTCTACGAGCAGTACTTC
CASSYSGGVYEQYF
>-|TRBD2|TRBV7-9|TRBJ2-3
TGTGCCAGCAGCTTAGGGACTAGCGGGGGAGAGACAGATACGCAGTATTTT
CASSLGTSGGETDTQYF
>once|TRBD2|TRBV5-1|TRBJ2-5
TGCGCCAGCAGTCGCCATTTAGCGGGGGAGGAGACCCAGTACTTC
CASSRHLAGEETQYF
>-|TRBD1|TRBV3-1/TRBV3-2|TRBJ1-4
TGTGCCAGCAGCCAAGGGACAGGTAATGAAAAACTGTTTTTT
CASSQGTGNEKLFF
>-|TRBD1|TRBV19|TRBJ1-1
TGTGCCAGTGCACCGGGACAGGGGGTTGGCACTGAAGCTTTCTTT
CASAPGQGVGTEAFF
>-|TRBD2|TRBV4-2|TRBJ2-7
TGTGCCAGCAGCCAGGGCGCGGGGGGGTACGAGCAGTACTTC
CASSQGAGGYEQYF
>-|-|TRBV20-1|TRBJ2-7
TGCAGTGTCAGGGGCGGGTACGAGCAGTACTTC
CSVRGGYEQYF
>-|-|TRBV11-3|TRBJ1-1
TGTGCCAGCAGCTTAGGGGCGACGCTTCAGGCTTTCTTT
CASSLGATLQAFF
>-|-|TRBV3-1/TRBV3-2|TRBJ1-6
TGTGCCAGCAGCCCACCGGACCTCCCAGGGTCACCCCTCCACTTT
CASSPPDLPGSPLHF
>-|-|TRBV4-1|TRBJ2-5
TGCGCCAGCAGCGGTGGGCTACAAGAGACCCAGTACTTC
CASSGGLQETQYF
>few|TRBD1|TRBV10-2|TRBJ1-2
TGCGCCAGCAGTGAAATGGGACAGGGAGGCTATGGCTACACCTTC
CASSEMGQGGYGYTF
>-|-|TRBV6-2/TRBV6-3|TRBJ2-2
TGTGCCAGCAGTTACACACGACAGACCGGGGAGCTGTTTTTT
CASSYTRQTGELFF
>-|-|TRBV9|TRBJ1-3
TGTGCCAGCAGCGTAGAAGGGGAGGTTACTGGAAACACCATATATTTT
CASSVEGEVTGNTIYF
>many|TRBD1|TRBV6-2/TRBV6-3|TRBJ1-4
TGTGCCAGCAGTTACGGTGGCAGGGGGTCTGAAAAACTGTTTTTT
CASSYGGRGSEKLFF
>-|-|TRBV2|TRBJ1-5
TGTGCCAGCAGTGAAGCGCCACCGGGTCAGCCCCAGCATTTT
CASSEAPPGQPQHF
>-|TRBD1|TRBV29-1|TRBJ2-1
TGCAGCGTTGGAGGGACAGGGAACAATAAGCAGTTCTTC
CSVGGTGNNKQFF
>-|TRBD2|TRBV5-1|TRBJ2-3
TGCGCCAGCAGCTTGGGTCGGACTAGCGGGGGGGTTTCAGATACGCAGTATTTT
CASSLGRTSGGVSDTQYF
>-|-|TRBV9|TRBJ1-3
TGTGCCAGCAGCTCCCGAGGCGGGGCGAAAGGAAACACCATATATTTT
CASSSRGGAKGNTIYF
>-|-|TRBV4-3|TRBJ1-3
TGCGCCAGCAGCCAAGAGCAGGGGACTGGAAACACCATATATTTT
CASSQEQGTGNTIYF
>few|TRBD1|TRBV19|TRBJ1-5
TGTGCCAGTAGTCCAGAGGGGACAGGGCGCAATCAGCCCCAGCATTTT
CASSPEGTGRNQPQHF
>-|TRBD1|TRBV30|TRBJ2-1
TGTGCCGTACAGACAGGGGGCAATGAGCAGTTCTTC
CAVQTGGNEQFF
>-|TRBD1|TRBV6-5|TRBJ2-7
TGTGCCAGCAGTTACGGGACAGGGGGCCCTTACGAGCAGTACTTC
CASSYGTGGPYEQYF
>-|TRBD1|TRBV3-1/TRBV3-2|TRBJ1-6
TGTGCCAGCAGCCTAGGACAGGGTAATTCACCCCTCCACTTT
CASSLGQGNSPLHF
>-|-|TRBV7-9|TRBJ2-4
TGTGCCAGCAGCTTAGCCGGTATAGGGGGTCAAAACATTCAGTACTTC
CASSLAGIGGQNIQYF